The 16 T cell receptor beta chains listed next were all sequenced from one sample in a study of shared clonotypes between healthy human individuals. The data were produced by immunoSEQ multiplex PCR, yet TCRdb's version contains in-frame clones alone and is incomplete. The table includes around 2.3 million clones, around 95% detected once. The material sequenced was naive CD4+ T cells sorted from blood. Subset described: CD45RA+ positively selected. All receptors derive from a man aged 18 to 29 in good health.

The DNA for the CDR3 is TGTGCCAGCAGCTTAAAGGGGGCGGTGGCTGGCTACACCTTC. This gives the protein CASSLKGAVAGYTF. The chain is built from TRBV7-2 and TRBJ1-2; 7 positions match TRBD1. The CDR3 has 14 amino acids. V gave up 2 bases and J gave up 7 bases; unmatched junction bases: 7. Germline values: CDR1 SGHTA, CDR2 FQGNSA.

The chain is built from TRBV28 and TRBJ2-6; D is unresolved. Looked up from germline, CDR1 is MDHEN and CDR2 is SYDVKM. The CDR3 is made up of 14 amino acids. V lost 2 bases and J lost 4, with 6 bases in between. CDR3: CASSLASGANVLTF. The CDR3 nucleotides read TGTGCCAGCAGTTTAGCGTCCGGGGCCAACGTCCTGACTTTC.

In this sample, this clone turned up once. This chain links TRBV28 with TRBJ2-6, with 8 nucleotides matching TRBD1. V gave up 4 bases and J gave up 0 bases; unmatched junction bases: 5. Germline V lookup: CDR1 MDHEN, CDR2 SYDVKM. The CDR3 totals 17 residues. The CDR3 coding sequence is TGTGCCAGCAGTTCCCGGACAGGGAGCTCTGGGGCCAACGTCCTGACTTTC. This sequence encodes CASSSRTGSSGANVLTF.

This chain joins TRBV19 and TRBJ1-2, with a tentative D call TRBD1 (6 bases). V was cut by 5 bases and J by 8 bases, with 21 bases left in between. The CDR3 extends over 15 amino acids. In germline, CDR1 is LNHDA, CDR2 SQIVND (reference sequence). CDR3 sequence reads: CASSLQPGHGGGYTF. As DNA, the CDR3 is TGTGCCAGTAGTTTACAACCGGGACACGGCGGGGGCTACACCTTC.

The chain combines TRBV9 with TRBJ2-2, with D unresolved. The ends were cut back, 0 bases at V and 7 bases at J, with 7 bases in the middle. The CDR3 covers 13 residues. Germline lookup yields CDR1 SGDLS and CDR2 YYNGEE. This CDR3 reads CASSVGWGGELFF. The CDR3 nucleotides read TGTGCCAGCAGCGTAGGATGGGGCGGGGAGCTGTTTTTT.

The chain carries TRBV2 and TRBJ1-1; D is undetermined. Germline-derived CDR1 and CDR2 are SNHLY and FYNNEI. The length of the CDR3 is 15 residues. V was cut by 0 bases and J by 1 base, with 9 bases left in between. CDR3 in amino acids: CASSEAGDPNTEAFF. As DNA, the CDR3 is TGTGCCAGCAGTGAAGCTGGGGATCCGAACACTGAAGCTTTCTTT.

The chain links TRBV2 to TRBJ2-6; D gene ambiguous. Germline V gene lookup returns CDR1 SNHLY and CDR2 FYNNEI. The V end was cut by 5 bases, the J end by 0 bases, with 5 bases between. The CDR3 runs 14 residues. The CDR3 sequence is CASSYGSGANVLTF. The DNA for the CDR3 is TGTGCCAGCAGTTACGGCTCTGGGGCCAACGTCCTGACTTTC.

The CDR3 region has the DNA TGTGCCAGCTCCACCCAGACCGGGACGCAAACTAACTATGGCTACACCTTC. Translated, it gives CASSTQTGTQTNYGYTF. This chain links TRBV18 with TRBJ1-2, with a possible D match to TRBD1 (5 bases). Germline-derived CDR1 and CDR2 are KGHSH and LQKENI. V shed 6 bases and J shed 0 bases, with 20 bases lying between them. The CDR3 extends over 17 amino acids. Complete variable domain (other parts from reference TRBV18 and TRBJ1-2): NAGVMQNPRHLVRRRGQEARLRCSPMKGHSHVYWYRQLPEEGLKFMVYLQKENIIDESGMPKERFSAEFPKEGPSILRIQQVVRGDSAAYFCASSTQTGTQTNYGYTFGSGTRLTVV.

This clone was recorded only once. The CDR3 loop is CAIRPPGGTQYF. The CDR3 DNA reads as TGTGCCATCAGGCCTCCCGGGGGGACCCAGTACTTC. The chain uses TRBV10-3 and TRBJ2-5, with D tentatively TRBD2 (6 bases). Germline V gene data show CDR1 as ENHRY and CDR2 as SYGVKD. The CDR3 is made up of 12 amino acids. V lost 6 bases, J lost 7 bases, and 12 bases lay in between.

The V call is TRBV5-4, the J call TRBJ1-1; no clear D gene. The germline V gene encodes CDR1 SGHNT and CDR2 YYREEE (reference sequence). Trimming cost V 5 bases and J 0 bases, with 14 bases left between them. The CDR3 loop spans 15 amino acids. CDR3 in DNA: TGTGCCAGCAGTCCCCCCGGCGGCGTGAACACTGAAGCTTTCTTT. It yields the protein CASSPPGGVNTEAFF.

The chain carries TRBV19 and TRBJ1-1, with D possibly TRBD1 on 6 matching bases. Germline V CDR1 and CDR2: LNHDA, SQIVND (reference sequence). With 9 bases removed from V and 1 base from J, the gap between germline ends came to 21 bases. This CDR3 is built from 16 residues. Here the CDR3 DNA reads TGTGCCAGCGGGGGCCCGGGGAGCTATCAGAACACTGAAGCTTTCTTT. Encoded protein: CASGGPGSYQNTEAFF.

The chain links TRBV6-5 to TRBJ2-6; D uncertain. CDR3 length: 14 amino acids. Germline V gene data show CDR1 as MNHEY and CDR2 as SVGAGI. The V and J ends lost 6 bases and 2 bases respectively, with 8 bases between them. For the CDR3, the DNA is TGTGCCAGCAGCTTGTCGGCTGGGGCCAACGTCCTGACTTTC. Its translation: CASSLSAGANVLTF.

The gene calls are TRBV19 and TRBJ1-6; D may be TRBD1 (6 bases). V was cut by 8 bases and J by 9 bases, with 20 bases left in between. CDR3 length equals 15 residues. In germline, CDR1 is LNHDA, CDR2 SQIVND (reference sequence). CDR3: CASSSGGRYSSPLHF. DNA for the CDR3: TGTGCCAGTTCCAGTGGGGGGCGATACAGTTCACCCCTCCACTTT.

The rearrangement joins TRBV4-2 to TRBJ2-2; weak D call: TRBD2 (6 bases). Per germline, CDR1 LGHNA and CDR2 YNFKEQ. CDR3 length: 16 residues. The ends were cut back, 1 base at V and 5 bases at J, with 14 bases in the middle. The CDR3 nucleotides are TGTGCCAGCAGCCAAGTTTCCGGTAGCGGAACCGGGGAGCTGTTTTTT. Its translation: CASSQVSGSGTGELFF.

The J gene is TRBJ1-3, the V gene TRBV5-1; D call uncertain. V was pared by 0 bases and J by 2 bases, with 27 bases between. In germline, CDR1 is SGHRS, CDR2 YFSETQ. The CDR3 is made up of 21 amino acids. The CDR3 nucleotides are TGCGCCAGCAGCTTGGCCGGTACTCGGATAGGTCAGACCTCCACTGGAAACACCATATATTTT. This translates into CASSLAGTRIGQTSTGNTIYF.

In DNA form, the CDR3 reads TGTGCCAGCAGCTTAGTAGCTCAAAATACGCAGTATTTT. This gives the protein CASSLVAQNTQYF. J is TRBJ2-3 and V is TRBV11-2; no definite D call. The germline gives CDR1 SGHAT, CDR2 FQNNGV. The length of the CDR3 is 13 residues. V dropped 1 base and J dropped 7 bases, with 9 bases sitting between them.